This T cell receptor (beta chain) comes out of a study of shared clonotypes between healthy human individuals. General study findings and limits: Non-shared clonotypes were found to have lower generation probabilities than the clonotypes that were shared by all four of the sorted-subset donors.

Concerning this clone: Its matching antigen is unknown.

The CDR3 length is 15 residues. CDR1 LNHNV and CDR2 YYDKDF come from the germline V gene (reference sequence). V was trimmed by 3 bases and J by 0 bases, leaving 12 bases between them. Positive CCR7 selection of CD45RO-negative cells yielded the naive CD8 cells, and terminally differentiated effector memory CD45RA+ cells were excluded. Donors included only healthy HIV-negative adults lacking recent acute infections or vaccinations. Method: immunoSEQ multiplex PCR; TCRdb's copy keeps in-frame clones and lacks some. The sample has roughly 2.1 million clones; roughly 91% are singletons. This receptor was obtained from a man between 18 and 29 years old in good health. Some clones in this sample may be carry-over from other donors' samples. The chain carries TRBV15 and TRBJ2-7; the D gene could be TRBD1 or TRBD2 (5 bases each). The source material was naive CD8+ T cells from PBMCs. CDR3 coding DNA: TGTGCCACCAGCAGGGGACGCGGAAACTCCTACGAGCAGTACTTC. Encoded protein: CATSRGRGNSYEQYF.